The 24 T cell receptor beta chains listed next were all sequenced from one sample in a study of shared clonotypes between healthy human individuals. This table comes from immunoSEQ multiplex PCR, and its TCRdb copy is limited to in-frame clones, with some not included. The table includes about 2 million clones, about 95% detected once. Naivety among CD8 cells was defined by CD45RO negativity and positive CCR7 selection, thereby excluding terminally differentiated effector memory CD45RA+ cells. The sequenced material came from naive CD8+ T cells sorted from blood. These receptors all stem from a man between 18 and 35 years old in good health.

As to this clone: Additional DNA sequences in this sample encode the identical CDR3. This sequence joins TRBV9 and TRBJ2-7; TRBD2 might be the D (6 bases). The CDR3 runs to 14 residues. CDR1 is SGDLS, CDR2 YYNGEE, per germline. V dropped 4 bases and J dropped 3 bases, with 14 bases sitting between them. Written as DNA, the CDR3 is TGTGCCAGCAGCCCCGGGGGTTCGGGCTACGAGCAGTACTTC. Translation gives CASSPGGSGYEQYF.

This chain connects TRBV6-5 to TRBJ1-1; the match to TRBD1 covers 7 bases. Trimming removed 7 bases from V and 3 bases from J; junction bases left unmatched: 5. The CDR3 extends over 13 amino acids. Looked up from germline, CDR1 is MNHEY and CDR2 is SVGAGI. The CDR3 reads CASTPDRDTEAFF. The CDR3 DNA follows: TGTGCCAGCACCCCCGACAGGGACACTGAAGCTTTCTTT.

This chain uses TRBV6-5 with TRBJ2-1; 7 bases map to TRBD2. V gave up 6 bases and J gave up 0 bases; unmatched junction bases: 5. Germline V gives CDR1 MNHEY, CDR2 SVGAGI. The CDR3 spans 15 residues. CDR3 loop: CASRPVAGSYNEQFF. The DNA for the CDR3 is TGTGCCAGCAGACCGGTAGCGGGCTCCTACAATGAGCAGTTCTTC.

The chain links TRBV2 to TRBJ2-2; D is uncertain. Trimming left V 5 bases short and J 8 bases short, with 24 bases between. In germline, CDR1 is SNHLY, CDR2 FYNNEI. This CDR3 contains 17 residues. CDR3 DNA sequence: TGTGCCAGCAGTACCTTGCGTGGTAGCCCGATTTCTGGGGAGCTGTTTTTT. This gives the protein CASSTLRGSPISGELFF.

The chain combines TRBV21-1 with TRBJ2-7; whether TRBD2, the table's D call, matches the DNA was not checked. TRBV21-1 counts as a pseudogene. The CDR3 totals 15 residues. The CDR3 DNA follows: TGTGCCAGCAGCAACCTAGCGGGAGGGCCCTACGAGCAGTACTTC. Its translation is CASSNLAGGPYEQYF.

Only one count was recorded for this clone. V usage is TRBV29-1 and J usage is TRBJ2-3; D is possibly TRBD2 (6 bases). Deletions cut 1 base from V and 3 bases from J, with 11 bases between. The CDR3 is 14 residues long. The germline gives CDR1 SQVTM, CDR2 ANQGSEA. This CDR3 is CSVEGGDGTDTQYF. CDR3 coding DNA: TGCAGCGTTGAAGGGGGGGATGGAACAGATACGCAGTATTTT.

The chain carries TRBV7-8 and TRBJ2-1; 12 bases align to TRBD2. V was pared by 2 bases and J by 2 bases, with 7 bases of the junction left unmatched. CDR3 length: 18 residues. Germline CDR1 is SGHVS and CDR2 is FQNEAQ. CDR3 sequence (DNA): TGTGCCAGCAGCTTATCCCTAGCGGGGGGGAGGGCCTACAATGAGCAGTTCTTC. Translating gives CASSLSLAGGRAYNEQFF.

The V and J genes are TRBV5-4 and TRBJ2-6; D tentatively reads TRBD1 or TRBD2 (6 bases each). Between the trimmed V and J ends, which lost 8 bases and 4 bases, there was a span of 22 bases. Germline CDR1 reads SGHNT; CDR2 reads YYREEE (reference sequence). CDR3 length: 17 amino acids. The CDR3 coding sequence is TGTGCCAGTTTCGCCCTACCGGGGGCGGGAGGGGCCAACGTCCTGACTTTC. Amino acids: CASFALPGAGGANVLTF.

The rearrangement uses TRBV5-4 and TRBJ2-7, with D hard to call. Per the germline V gene, CDR1 is SGHNT and CDR2 is YYREEE (reference sequence). With 1 base removed from V and 0 bases from J, the gap between germline ends came to 14 bases. This CDR3 comprises 16 residues. CDR3: CASSLITHPSSYEQYF. CDR3 coding DNA: TGTGCCAGCAGCTTGATCACTCACCCCAGCTCCTACGAGCAGTACTTC.

V and J are TRBV11-2 and TRBJ2-7; TRBD2 aligns across 12 bases. Germline V CDR1 and CDR2: SGHAT, FQNNGV. The CDR3 runs to 16 residues. V lost 3 bases and J lost 6; bases outside the gene matches: 9. The CDR3 region has the DNA TGTGCCAGCAGCTTGGCTCTAGCGGGGGGGCTAAGCGAGCAGTACTTC. The encoded protein is CASSLALAGGLSEQYF.

CDR3 sequence: CASSAPGAFF. CDR3 nucleotide sequence: TGTGCCAGCAGTGCGCCCGGAGCTTTCTTT. V is TRBV6-1 and J is TRBJ1-1; D unresolved. The germline V gene encodes CDR1 MNHNS and CDR2 SASEGT. With 4 bases removed from V and 10 bases from J, the gap between germline ends came to 7 bases. CDR3 length: 10 amino acids.

The chain uses TRBV13 and TRBJ2-3, with 8 bases lining up with TRBD1. Germline trimming cut 5 bases from V and 3 bases from J; bases unmatched to any gene: 7. The germline CDR1 and CDR2 sequences are PRHDT and FYEKMQ (reference sequence). This CDR3 region has 15 residues. CDR3 in DNA: TGTGCCAGCAGCCGCGGACAGGGTGGGACAGATACGCAGTATTTT. Its protein is CASSRGQGGTDTQYF.

For the CDR3, the DNA is TGTGCCAGCAGCACCGGCCTTCTGTATGGCTACACCTTC. Translated, it gives CASSTGLLYGYTF. V usage is TRBV6-5 and J usage is TRBJ1-2, with D unresolved. V was shortened by 6 bases and J by 5 bases, with 13 bases between the two germline ends. The CDR3 contains 13 residues. Germline V gene sequence: CDR1 MNHEY, CDR2 SVGAGI.

This rearrangement joins TRBV5-4 to TRBJ1-1; the D gene is possibly TRBD1 (5 bases). This CDR3 has 12 amino acids. Looked up from germline, CDR1 is SGHNT and CDR2 is YYREEE (reference sequence). The ends were cut back, 4 bases at V and 11 bases at J, with 15 bases in the middle. The DNA of the CDR3 is TGTGCCAGCAGCACCTGGGGCCTCGGGGCTTTCTTT. Residues: CASSTWGLGAFF.

V and J are TRBV27 and TRBJ1-4; D gene uncertain. Germline V lookup: CDR1 MNHEY, CDR2 SMNVEV (reference sequence). The CDR3 runs 13 residues. V was shortened by 4 bases and J by 6 bases, with 9 bases between the two germline ends. The CDR3 bases are TGTGCCAGCAGTTCCGCCCTGTATGAAAAACTGTTTTTT. It specifies CASSSALYEKLFF.

CDR3 amino acids: CASSQGAGGITEAFF. CDR3 nucleotides: TGCGCCAGCAGCCAAGGTGCAGGGGGTATTACTGAAGCTTTCTTT. The chain carries TRBV4-1 and TRBJ1-1, with TRBD1 matching over 7 bases. Germline assignment: CDR1 MGHRA and CDR2 YSYEKL. J lost 5 bases, V lost 1 base, and 7 bases had no gene match. The CDR3 spans 15 residues.

Concerning this clone: The sample holds other DNA sequences that translate to the same CDR3. The V gene is TRBV27, the J gene TRBJ1-2, with D possibly matching TRBD1 (5 bases). The CDR3 length is 13 residues. V was shortened by 2 bases and J by 4 bases, with 8 bases between the two germline ends. CDR1 is MNHEY, CDR2 SMNVEV, per germline (reference sequence). This CDR3 is CASSLRQGYGYTF. DNA of the CDR3: TGTGCCAGCAGTTTACGGCAGGGCTATGGCTACACCTTC.

J is TRBJ2-7 and V is TRBV6-5; 7 bases are shared with TRBD1. Germline V gene sequence: CDR1 MNHEY, CDR2 SVGAGI. J gave up 4 bases and V 7 bases, and 10 bases lay outside the gene matches. This CDR3 comprises 14 residues. In nucleotides, the CDR3 is TGTGCCAGCAAACCTTGGGACAGAGATTACGAGCAGTACTTC. Protein sequence: CASKPWDRDYEQYF.

The rearrangement links TRBV11-2 to TRBJ2-7; TRBD1 aligns across 9 bases. The CDR3 length is 16 residues. CDR1 SGHAT and CDR2 FQNNGV come from the germline V gene. V was clipped by 4 bases and J by 0 bases; unmatched bases: 7. CDR3 nucleotide sequence: TGTGCCAGCAGCTCCTTCCGACAGGGGGACTCCTACGAGCAGTACTTC. Amino acid sequence: CASSSFRQGDSYEQYF.

This clone appeared once. This chain connects TRBV29-1 to TRBJ2-3; the match to TRBD1 covers 11 bases. The CDR3 is made up of 14 amino acids. The V segment lost 6 bases and the J segment 5 bases; nucleotides outside the gene matches: 7. CDR1 and CDR2 from the germline V gene are SQVTM and ANQGSEA. The CDR3: CSVEGQGVEDTQYF. CDR3 DNA: TGCAGCGTCGAGGGACAGGGGGTAGAAGATACGCAGTATTTT.

The V and J genes are TRBV19 and TRBJ1-1; D unclear. The length of the CDR3 is 15 residues. In germline, CDR1 is LNHDA, CDR2 SQIVND (reference sequence). V lost 3 bases to trimming and J lost 5 bases, with 16 bases between them. The chain's CDR3 is CASSIGSGEWTEAFF. In nucleotides, the CDR3 is TGTGCCAGTAGTATTGGTAGCGGGGAGTGGACTGAAGCTTTCTTT.

The V gene is TRBV5-1, the J gene TRBJ2-1; possible D gene TRBD2, 6 bases. Germline V gives CDR1 SGHRS, CDR2 YFSETQ. The ends were cut back, 7 bases at V and 6 bases at J, with 14 bases in the middle. This CDR3 has 13 amino acids. Written as DNA, the CDR3 is TGCGCCAGCGGAGGACTACCTACCAATGAGCAGTTCTTC. This codes for CASGGLPTNEQFF.

This clone was detected only a few times. Other DNA sequences in this sample translate to the same CDR3. The V call is TRBV2, the J call TRBJ2-1, with 8 bases aligning to TRBD2. This CDR3 spans 14 amino acids. Germline assignment: CDR1 SNHLY and CDR2 FYNNEI. V lost 3 bases and J lost 7; bases outside the gene matches: 5. The CDR3 reads CASSDSGAGNEQFF. The DNA of the CDR3 is TGTGCCAGCAGTGATAGCGGGGCGGGGAATGAGCAGTTCTTC. The entire variable domain, with the rest obtained from reference TRBV2 and TRBJ2-1, is as follows: EPEVTQTPSHQVTQMGQEVILRCVPISNHLYFYWYRQILGQKVEFLVSFYNNEISEKSEIFDDQFSVERPDGSNFTLKIRSTKLEDSAMYFCASSDSGAGNEQFFGPGTRLTVL.

Regarding this clone: The junction and the germline gene differ at one end; a read error may be behind it. The chain uses TRBV7-7 and TRBJ2-7; no firm D call. Germline CDR1 and CDR2: SSHAT and FNYEAQ (reference sequence). The CDR3 runs to 13 residues. The CDR3 DNA follows: TGTGCTAGCAGCCCCGGACGTACCTACGAGCAGTACTTC. Encoded protein: CASSPGRTYEQYF.